Below, 9 T cell receptor beta chains from the same sample are listed, as sequenced in a study of Tregs in tolerant kidney transplant recipients. Recipients received nonmyeloablative bone marrow transplants from related graft donors, with transient mixed chimerism. Sequenced by immunoSEQ multiplex PCR; TCRdb stores in-frame clones only, minus some. Among 50,000 to 65,000 clones listed, more than 70% were seen once. The sequencing used CD4+ T cells from blood (PBMCs), collected 6 months after the transplant. The receptors were gathered from a human patient who received a combined kidney and bone marrow transplant. The graft donor may be the source of some T cells.

J is TRBJ2-7 and V is TRBV4-3; 11 bases match TRBD2. Trimming cost V 0 bases and J 4 bases; bases outside gene matches: 11. The CDR3 loop spans 18 amino acids. Germline V gene data show CDR1 as LGHNA and CDR2 as YSLEER. The CDR3 protein is CASSQDSPLAGAPYEQYF. In DNA form, the CDR3 reads TGCGCCAGCAGCCAAGATTCCCCACTAGCGGGGGCCCCTTACGAGCAGTACTTC.

A single count supports this clone. The V gene is TRBV21-1, the J gene TRBJ2-7; the DNA was not used to check the table's D call, TRBD1. TRBV21-1 is a known pseudogene. This CDR3 spans 16 amino acids. CDR3 DNA sequence: TGTGCCAGTCTATGGGGGACACACGTTTTCCTCTACGAGCAGTACTTC. Translation gives CASLWGTHVFLYEQYF.

The V call is TRBV30, the J call TRBJ1-2; possible D gene TRBD1, 6 bases. The germline gives CDR1 GTSNPN, CDR2 SVGIG (reference sequence). The CDR3 is 12 residues long. Trimming removed 8 bases at V and 2 bases at J, with 12 bases between. This CDR3 reads CAGHRVNYGYTF. In DNA form, the CDR3 reads TGTGCCGGACACAGGGTAAACTATGGCTACACCTTC.

The chain carries TRBV18 and TRBJ2-5, with TRBD1 identical over 9 bases. CDR3 length equals 15 residues. With 8 bases clipped from V and 5 bases from J, the junction kept 12 bases outside the gene matches. Germline CDR1 KGHSH, CDR2 LQKENI. This chain's CDR3 is CASHVWGQGRETQYF. In DNA, the CDR3 is TGTGCCAGCCACGTGTGGGGACAGGGTCGTGAGACCCAGTACTTC.

The rearrangement joins TRBV5-1 to TRBJ2-1; 8 nucleotides match TRBD1. The CDR3 runs to 16 residues. V shed 5 bases, J shed 4 bases, and the junction held 11 bases outside the gene matches. Germline-derived CDR1 and CDR2 are SGHRS and YFSETQ. DNA of the CDR3: TGCGCCAGCAGTTCCCTCCGGGGACAGGTTTACAATGAGCAGTTCTTC. This gives the protein CASSSLRGQVYNEQFF.

The V and J genes are TRBV4-2 and TRBJ2-3, with D perhaps matching TRBD2 (6 bases). Trimming cost V 4 bases and J 4 bases, with 15 bases left between them. Per the germline V gene, CDR1 is LGHNA and CDR2 is YNFKEQ. The CDR3 length is 15 residues. Here the CDR3 reads CASSRPYASADTQYF. In DNA, the CDR3 is TGTGCCAGCAGCCGCCCCTACGCTAGCGCAGATACGCAGTATTTT.

The chain uses TRBV9 and TRBJ2-1, with D possibly TRBD2 on 7 matching bases. Between the trimmed V and J ends, which lost 0 bases and 9 bases, there was a span of 16 bases. Germline V gives CDR1 SGDLS, CDR2 YYNGEE. The CDR3 contains 15 residues. The CDR3 sequence: CASSVGPEGGVEQFF. DNA for the CDR3: TGTGCCAGCAGCGTAGGGCCCGAAGGGGGGGTTGAGCAGTTCTTC.

The chain links TRBV7-9 to TRBJ2-1; 8 bases align to TRBD2. Germline CDR1 is SEHNR and CDR2 is FQNEAQ (reference sequence). The length of the CDR3 is 15 residues. V was clipped by 4 bases and J by 4 bases; unmatched bases: 6. The CDR3 protein is CASSSGAGGYNEQFF. The CDR3 DNA reads TGTGCCAGCAGCTCGGGCGCGGGGGGATACAATGAGCAGTTCTTC.

The chain has TRBV7-3 and TRBJ2-3; a weak D match, TRBD2 (6 bases). V gave up 1 base and J gave up 0 bases, with 14 bases separating them. CDR3 length: 17 residues. CDR1 and CDR2 from the germline V gene are SGHTA and FQGTGA. CDR3 loop: CASSLNGVGTSTDTQYF. CDR3 DNA: TGTGCCAGCAGCTTAAATGGCGTAGGGACTAGCACAGATACGCAGTATTTT. Full variable domain (remainder filled in from reference TRBV7-3 and TRBJ2-3): GAGVSQTPSNKVTEKGKYVELRCDPISGHTALYWYRQSLGQGPEFLIYFQGTGAADDSGLPNDRFFAVRPEGSVSTLKIQRTERGDSAVYLCASSLNGVGTSTDTQYFGPGTRLTVL.